The entry below gives a single TCR beta chain sequence along with its context. The antigen this receptor binds is unknown. No qualities accompany the bases; no much larger clone lies one base away. These data are taken from a study of blood T cell repertoires in COVID-19 (TCRdb year 2020). In the study overall: The collaborator samples originated in the United States, Italy and Spain and spanned the acute and convalescent phases of COVID-19. Subjects who had been exposed to COVID-19, were actively infected with it, or had recovered from it provided the deeply sampled blood TCRbeta repertoires that made up the dataset. The repertoires were released in a freely available public database meant as a resource for research on the immune response to SARS-CoV-2. Where available, HLA class I and class II types were taken from metadata supplied by the sample provider and were not determined by assay-based typing. Samples were obtained from the ongoing ImmuneRACE study (first 160 participants) and from 1,200 or so subjects provided by 6 global collaborators. The material from the prospective study consisted of cDNA or gDNA derived from T cells, B-cell-depleted T cells, or PBMCs. The sample metadata nearly always contained a de-identified subject ID, COVID-19 status, age in years and sex. Study-level results and caveats: The quantity of clinical and demographic metadata differed by source and by participant and was supplied without curation.

TCRbeta CDR3 regions were amplified from genomic DNA by means of the immunoSEQ Assay, a bias-controlled multiplex PCR. Processing in the source paper ran as follows. Nucleated cell counts per sample were estimated from amplification of reference gene primers within the assay. Sequence reads were collapsed and filtered to measure the absolute abundance of every unique TCRbeta CDR3 rearrangement. For each sample, productive Simpson clonality was calculated as the square root of Simpson's diversity index over productive rearrangements. Not all clones reach the TCRdb copy of this immuneACCESS table, which keeps in-frame sequences only. Checked studies attribute under half of the gap to unresolved V genes and leave the rest unexplained. For V, J and clone size, that table is used; D and trimming come from the DNA. The sample yields hundreds of thousands of clones; around 90% were counted once. In total, the top ten clones hold about 8% of the sample.

In Seattle, one collaborating source enrolled patients while the infection was active and tracked those patients longitudinally over the course of disease. Each collaborating institution followed its own protocols to collect whole blood in K2EDTA tubes. For TCRbeta analysis, collaborator samples were shipped as frozen whole blood, as isolated PBMCs, or as DNA extracted from either sample type. Measured from the cysteine to the phenylalanine, the CDR3 is 13 residues long. The entry retains the CDR3 DNA only, 39 bases that are in frame from base 1. The germline V gene specifies SQVTM as CDR1 and ANQGSEA as CDR2. At the junction V is shortened by 4 bases and J by 8 bases; bases outside the gene matches: 7.

The receptor was derived from a woman in her forties or fifties with COVID-19, enrolled during active disease. The sequencing sample was made of peripheral blood. The chain joins TRBV29-1 to TRBJ1-4, with 7 bases in between that match TRBD1. Here is the DNA: TGCAGCGTTGGTCAAGGGGGCCTCGAAAAACTGTTTTTT. It translates to CSVGQGGLEKLFF.